This T cell receptor (beta chain) was captured in a study of cytomegalovirus exposure and HLA in healthy donors. TCRdb's copy holds only in-frame clones and misses some; the assay was immunoSEQ multiplex PCR. Among some 170,000 clones listed, roughly 89% were seen once. Worth noting for this clone: Its cognate antigen is unknown.

Trimming pared 4 bases from V and 0 bases from J, leaving 12 bases between. The CDR3 spans 15 residues. Study findings and constraints: As confirmed in vitro, a few CMV-associated chains were specific for CMV antigens. Listed as cytomegalovirus-associated were over 150 TCR beta chains. TCR sequences were mostly rare, though some public TCRs occurred in many donors.

The donors formed part of the roughly 120-subject validation cohort, distinct from the roughly 700-subject first cohort. Sequencing was performed on PBMCs. The genes are TRBV23-1 and TRBJ1-1; D is uncertain. TRBV23-1 is labeled an ORF, and its function is uncertain. The TCR was taken from a young woman in good health and CMV-seropositive. CDR3 DNA: TGCGCCAGCAGTCCCCTGGGAGAGCTGAACACTGAAGCTTTCTTT. Its protein is CASSPLGELNTEAFF.